The 24 T cell receptor beta chains below were found in one sample sequenced in a study of PD-L1 blockade in urothelial cancer (dated by TCRdb to about 2017). The label giving this sample's time point can be read as: peripheral blood 6 weeks after treatment start. Libraries were made using the immunoSEQ multiplex PCR assay. In its TCRdb copy, this immuneACCESS table keeps in-frame sequences only and misses some clones. Where compared with another copy, unresolved V genes explain less than half of these, and the others have no known cause. This sample has about 130,000 clones in its table, and about 82% of those were observed once. Roughly 2.3% of the sample belongs to the ten largest clones. Sequences were derived from PBMCs, sampled around atezolizumab (anti-PD-L1) treatment. The receptor source for this set is a man aged 45-65 years with urothelial cancer.

The V and J genes are TRBV11-1 and TRBJ1-6, with D unresolved. Per germline, CDR1 SGHAT and CDR2 FQDESV (reference sequence). V lost 7 bases, J lost 0 bases, and 19 bases lay in between. The CDR3 covers 18 residues. This CDR3 is CASILNDSLSSYNSPLHF. The CDR3 DNA reads as TGTGCCAGCATCCTTAATGACTCTTTGAGCTCCTATAATTCACCCCTCCACTTT.

This chain's CDR3 is CATSRRGDTSTDTQYF. CDR3 nucleotide sequence: TGTGCCACCAGCCGACGGGGGGACACCAGCACAGATACGCAGTATTTT. The V and J genes are TRBV15 and TRBJ2-3; maybe TRBD2 (7 bases). V was pared by 5 bases and J by 0 bases, with 15 bases between. CDR1 is LNHNV and CDR2 is YYDKDF in the germline V gene (reference sequence). This CDR3 is 16 amino acids long.

The chain links TRBV4-2 to TRBJ2-2, with 10 bases that match TRBD2. V was clipped by 0 bases and J by 7 bases; unmatched bases: 11. From germline, CDR1 is LGHNA and CDR2 YNFKEQ. The CDR3 covers 18 residues. The CDR3 DNA is TGTGCCAGCAGCCAAGAAAACCCCCTAGCGGGAGCGAACGGGGAGCTGTTTTTT. The encoded protein is CASSQENPLAGANGELFF.

The chain combines TRBV9 with TRBJ1-2, with TRBD1 as a possible D gene (5 bases). Per germline, CDR1 SGDLS and CDR2 YYNGEE. The V gene lost 0 bases and the J gene lost 0 bases, with 12 bases spanning the gap. The CDR3 totals 16 residues. DNA for the CDR3: TGTGCCAGCAGCGTAGATCCGGGCAGGGCTAACTATGGCTACACCTTC. Translated: CASSVDPGRANYGYTF.

The rearrangement joins TRBV19 to TRBJ2-7, with 8 bases identical to TRBD2. The CDR3 totals 17 residues. The germline V gene encodes CDR1 LNHDA and CDR2 SQIVND (reference sequence). Trimming removed 3 bases from V and 7 bases from J; junction bases left unmatched: 17. The CDR3 here is CASSIPGLAHDMWEQYF. CDR3 sequence (DNA): TGTGCCAGTAGTATCCCCGGACTAGCTCATGACATGTGGGAGCAGTACTTC.

The chain combines TRBV4-1 with TRBJ2-5, with 12 bases fitting TRBD2. In germline, CDR1 is MGHRA, CDR2 YSYEKL. J lost 1 base, V lost 4 bases, and 7 bases had no gene match. CDR3 size: 17 residues. The CDR3 DNA reads TGCGCCAGCAGCCCAGTTTCGACTAGCGGGGGCCAAGAGACCCAGTACTTC. Protein product: CASSPVSTSGGQETQYF.

The CDR3 sequence is CASSPDQRGETQYF. The CDR3 coding sequence is TGTGCCAGCAGCCCGGACCAGCGCGGGGAGACCCAGTACTTC. The gene calls are TRBV9 and TRBJ2-5, with D perhaps TRBD2 (5 bases). Germline V lookup: CDR1 SGDLS, CDR2 YYNGEE. The CDR3 extends over 14 amino acids. The germline V and J ends were trimmed by 4 bases and 5 bases, with 15 bases remaining between them.

The chain has TRBV20-1 and TRBJ2-1; the D gene is possibly TRBD2 (6 bases). The germline gives CDR1 DFQATT, CDR2 SNEGSKA (reference sequence). This CDR3 has 11 amino acids. Trimming shortened V by 3 bases and J by 15 bases, and 15 bases separated the two germline ends. For the CDR3, the DNA is TGCAGTGCTAGCCCCCGGGAGAGGTCGTTCTTC. As protein: CSASPRERSFF.

The chain joins TRBV19 to TRBJ1-4; 8 bases are a match to TRBD1. The CDR3 totals 15 residues. Germline CDR1 LNHDA, CDR2 SQIVND (reference sequence). Germline trimming cut 6 bases from V and 7 bases from J; bases unmatched to any gene: 10. CDR3 protein: CASRSQGANGEKLFF. As DNA, the CDR3 is TGTGCCAGTAGATCCCAGGGGGCAAACGGTGAAAAACTGTTTTTT.

This rearrangement joins TRBV25-1 to TRBJ2-7; possibly TRBD2 for D (6 bases). CDR1 MGHDK and CDR2 SYGVNS come from the germline V gene. The CDR3 contains 14 residues. The V end lost 5 bases, the J end lost 5 bases, and 16 bases lay between the germline ends. This CDR3 is CASSPYGGVHEQYF. The CDR3 DNA sequence: TGTGCCAGCAGTCCATACGGAGGGGTCCACGAGCAGTACTTC.

The J gene is TRBJ2-1, the V gene TRBV5-1, with D possibly matching TRBD2 (6 bases). The CDR3 has 15 residues. The germline V gene encodes CDR1 SGHRS and CDR2 YFSETQ. V lost 1 base and J lost 5, with 13 bases in between. This chain's CDR3 is CASSLSAGPHNEQFF. CDR3 DNA: TGCGCCAGCAGCTTGTCGGCGGGGCCCCACAATGAGCAGTTCTTC.

The CDR3 is CASSGIATAGEQYF. CDR3 nucleotide sequence: TGTGCCAGTAGTGGTATCGCTACCGCAGGGGAGCAGTACTTC. The J gene is TRBJ2-7, the V gene TRBV19; perhaps TRBD1 as D (5 bases). The ends were cut back, 5 bases at V and 7 bases at J, with 18 bases in the middle. Germline V CDR1 and CDR2: LNHDA, SQIVND (reference sequence). The CDR3 is 14 residues long.

The V and J genes are TRBV29-1 and TRBJ2-7, with 11 bases fitting TRBD2. The germline gives CDR1 SQVTM, CDR2 ANQGSEA. CDR3 size: 16 residues. The V segment lost 1 base and the J segment 0 bases; nucleotides outside the gene matches: 5. CDR3 in DNA: TGCAGCGTTGAAGCGGCTAGCGGGAGGAGCTCCTACGAGCAGTACTTC. This translates into CSVEAASGRSSYEQYF.

The chain carries TRBV15 and TRBJ1-2, with unresolved D. The CDR3 is made up of 16 amino acids. V shed 0 bases and J shed 4 bases, with 15 bases lying between them. Looked up from germline, CDR1 is LNHNV and CDR2 is YYDKDF (reference sequence). Written as DNA, the CDR3 is TGTGCCACCAGCAGAGATCAGGATGCGGGAATCTATGGCTACACCTTC. Residues: CATSRDQDAGIYGYTF.

The chain recombines TRBV18 with TRBJ2-3; D possibly corresponds to TRBD1 (6 bases). The germline gives CDR1 KGHSH, CDR2 LQKENI. Trimming took off 3 bases at V and 5 bases at J, with 9 bases between the two ends. The CDR3 runs 13 residues. DNA for the CDR3: TGTGCCAGCTCACCCGAGACAGGAGATACGCAGTATTTT. Protein product: CASSPETGDTQYF.

The chain links TRBV19 to TRBJ2-2; 9 bases line up with TRBD1. J was trimmed by 5 bases and V by 5 bases; bases with no gene match: 6. Germline V gene data show CDR1 as LNHDA and CDR2 as SQIVND (reference sequence). The CDR3 totals 15 residues. The DNA of the CDR3 is TGTGCCAGTAGTTACGGACAGGGGAGGACCGGGGAGCTGTTTTTT. As protein: CASSYGQGRTGELFF.

This sequence joins TRBV18 and TRBJ2-1, with 14 bases that match TRBD2. The J segment lost 6 bases and the V segment lost 3 bases, leaving 7 bases of the junction unmatched. Germline-derived CDR1 and CDR2 are KGHSH and LQKENI. The CDR3 consists of 17 residues. In nucleotides, the CDR3 is TGTGCCAGCTCACCGCAGACTAGCGGGAGGGCCGCCAATGAGCAGTTCTTC. Its protein is CASSPQTSGRAANEQFF.

This clone was seen a single time. The gene calls are TRBV9 and TRBJ2-1; TRBD2 matches 9 bases. This CDR3 has 18 amino acids. Germline CDR1 is SGDLS and CDR2 is YYNGEE. V was clipped by 6 bases and J by 2 bases; unmatched bases: 15. CDR3 DNA: TGTGCCAGCACCCACGGAGGGGCGGGAGGGGGGGCCTACAATGAGCAGTTCTTC. Its translation is CASTHGGAGGGAYNEQFF.

The V and J genes are TRBV29-1 and TRBJ2-7; 9 bases are a match to TRBD2. Trimming took 2 bases from V and 2 from J; bases not matched to a gene: 13. Germline V gene data show CDR1 as SQVTM and CDR2 as ANQGSEA. CDR3 length equals 17 residues. The CDR3 DNA sequence: TGCAGCGTTGAAACCCCCGATGGTAGCGGGAGTGCCTACGAGCAGTACTTC. Residues: CSVETPDGSGSAYEQYF.

The sample holds a few counts of this clone. The chain is built from TRBV18 and TRBJ1-1; the D is unclear. V was trimmed by 1 base and J by 0 bases, leaving 15 bases between them. The CDR3 sequence is 17 residues long. Germline CDR1 KGHSH, CDR2 LQKENI. CDR3 in DNA: TGTGCCAGCTCACCACTACAGATTGGCAGTCTGAACACTGAAGCTTTCTTT. Translated: CASSPLQIGSLNTEAFF.

This clone was detected once. The CDR3 DNA is TGCGCCAGCAGCCAGGGCGGAGGGTCTGAAGCTTTCTTT. Translated: CASSQGGGSEAFF. The chain has TRBV5-1 and TRBJ1-1; possibly TRBD1 for D (5 bases). The CDR3 runs 13 residues. The germline gives CDR1 SGHRS, CDR2 YFSETQ. Trimming pared 4 bases from V and 6 bases from J, leaving 13 bases between.

In this sample, this clone turned up once. The V call is TRBV13, the J call TRBJ2-7, with 9 bases matching TRBD1. This CDR3 region has 13 residues. Germline lookup yields CDR1 PRHDT and CDR2 FYEKMQ (reference sequence). V shed 3 bases and J 3 bases; nucleotides not matched to a gene: 0. In nucleotides, the CDR3 is TGTGCCAGCAGCTTGGACAGGGGCTACGAGCAGTACTTC. It specifies CASSLDRGYEQYF.

This clone has just one count. The chain combines TRBV2 with TRBJ2-1; 7 bases align to TRBD2. Germline CDR1 SNHLY, CDR2 FYNNEI. CDR3 length equals 16 residues. The V segment lost 6 bases and the J segment 0 bases; nucleotides outside the gene matches: 8. The CDR3 loop reads CASSNSGGSSYNEQFF. DNA of the CDR3: TGTGCCAGCAGCAACTCCGGGGGGAGCTCCTACAATGAGCAGTTCTTC.

This clone showed up just a few times. The chain joins TRBV18 to TRBJ1-5; the D is unclear. The germline gives CDR1 KGHSH, CDR2 LQKENI. With 2 bases removed from V and 0 bases from J, the gap between germline ends came to 5 bases. The CDR3 is made up of 14 amino acids. CDR3 DNA: TGTGCCAGCTCACCAGAGTATAGCAATCAGCCCCAGCATTTT. Its translation: CASSPEYSNQPQHF.